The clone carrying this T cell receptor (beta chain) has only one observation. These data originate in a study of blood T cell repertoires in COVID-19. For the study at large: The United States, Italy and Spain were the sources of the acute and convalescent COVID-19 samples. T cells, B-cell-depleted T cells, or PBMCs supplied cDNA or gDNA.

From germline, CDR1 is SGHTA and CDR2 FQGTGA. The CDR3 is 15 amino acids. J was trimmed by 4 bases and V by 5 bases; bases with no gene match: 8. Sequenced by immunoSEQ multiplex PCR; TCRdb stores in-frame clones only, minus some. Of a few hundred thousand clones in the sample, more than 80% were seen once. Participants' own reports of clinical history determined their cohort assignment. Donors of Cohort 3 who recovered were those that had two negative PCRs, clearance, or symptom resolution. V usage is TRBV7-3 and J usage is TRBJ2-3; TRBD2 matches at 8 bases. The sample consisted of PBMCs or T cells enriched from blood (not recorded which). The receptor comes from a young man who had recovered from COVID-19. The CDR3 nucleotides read TGTGCCAGCAGCGCCCGGGGGGGCCGGGCAGATACGCAGTATTTT. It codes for CASSARGGRADTQYF. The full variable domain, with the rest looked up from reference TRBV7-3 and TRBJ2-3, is GAGVSQTPSNKVTEKGKYVELRCDPISGHTALYWYRQSLGQGPEFLIYFQGTGAADDSGLPNDRFFAVRPEGSVSTLKIQRTERGDSAVYLCASSARGGRADTQYFGPGTRLTVL.